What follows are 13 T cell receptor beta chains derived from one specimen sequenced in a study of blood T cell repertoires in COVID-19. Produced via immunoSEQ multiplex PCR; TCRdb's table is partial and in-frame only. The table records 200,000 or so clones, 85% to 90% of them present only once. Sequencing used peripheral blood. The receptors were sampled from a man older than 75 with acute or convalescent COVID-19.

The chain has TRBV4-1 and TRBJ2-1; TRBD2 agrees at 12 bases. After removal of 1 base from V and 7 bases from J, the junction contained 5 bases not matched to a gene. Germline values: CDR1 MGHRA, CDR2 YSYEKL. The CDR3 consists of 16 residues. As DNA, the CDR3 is TGCGCCAGCAGCCAAGGGACTAGCGGGATTATGAATGAGCAGTTCTTC. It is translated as CASSQGTSGIMNEQFF.

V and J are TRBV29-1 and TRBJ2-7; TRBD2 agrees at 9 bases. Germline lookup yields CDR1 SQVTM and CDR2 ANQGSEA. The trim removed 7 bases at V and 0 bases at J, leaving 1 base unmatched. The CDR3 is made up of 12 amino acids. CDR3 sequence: CSGREGSYEQYV. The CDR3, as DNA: TGCAGCGGGCGGGAGGGCTCCTACGAGCAGTACGTC.

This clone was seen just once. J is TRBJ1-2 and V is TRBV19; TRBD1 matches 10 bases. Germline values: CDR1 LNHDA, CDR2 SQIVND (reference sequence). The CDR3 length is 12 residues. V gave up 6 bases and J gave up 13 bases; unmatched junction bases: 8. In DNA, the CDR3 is TGTGCCAGTAGCACTCGACAGGGGGCGGTCACCTTC. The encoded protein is CASSTRQGAVTF.

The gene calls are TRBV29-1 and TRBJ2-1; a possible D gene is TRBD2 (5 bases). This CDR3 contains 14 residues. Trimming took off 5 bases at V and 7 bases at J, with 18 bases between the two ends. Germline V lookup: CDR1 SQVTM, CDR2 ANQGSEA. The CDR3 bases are TGCAGCGTTAGAACTGGACTCCTAGGTAATGAGCAGTTCTTC. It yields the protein CSVRTGLLGNEQFF.

The CDR3: CATSMSSGGGNEQYF. CDR3 DNA: TGTGCCACCAGCATGAGCTCAGGGGGCGGGAACGAGCAGTACTTC. V gene TRBV15 combines with J gene TRBJ2-7; 8 nucleotides match TRBD1. CDR3 length: 15 residues. The V and J ends lost 4 bases and 5 bases, in that order; junction bases with no gene match: 10. The germline V gene has CDR1 LNHNV and CDR2 YYDKDF (reference sequence).

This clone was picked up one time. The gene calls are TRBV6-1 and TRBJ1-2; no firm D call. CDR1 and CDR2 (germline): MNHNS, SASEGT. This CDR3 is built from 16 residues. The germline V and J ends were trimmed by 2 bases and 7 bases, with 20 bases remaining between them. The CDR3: CASSEFGLSEVGGYTF. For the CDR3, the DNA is TGTGCCAGCAGTGAATTTGGGCTCTCGGAAGTAGGTGGCTACACCTTC.

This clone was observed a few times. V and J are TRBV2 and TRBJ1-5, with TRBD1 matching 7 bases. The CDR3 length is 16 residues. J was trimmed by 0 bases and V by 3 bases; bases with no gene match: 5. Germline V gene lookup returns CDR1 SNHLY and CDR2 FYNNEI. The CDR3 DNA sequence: TGTGCCAGCAGTGACGGGCACAGGGGTAGCAATCAGCCCCAGCATTTT. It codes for CASSDGHRGSNQPQHF.

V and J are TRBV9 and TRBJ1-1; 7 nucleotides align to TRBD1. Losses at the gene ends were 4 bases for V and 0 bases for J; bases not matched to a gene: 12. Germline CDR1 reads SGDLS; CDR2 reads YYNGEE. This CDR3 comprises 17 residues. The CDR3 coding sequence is TGTGCCAGCAGCTTGGGAGCCTCGGGACAGATGAACACTGAAGCTTTCTTT. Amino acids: CASSLGASGQMNTEAFF.

CDR3 in amino acids: CASSLIRNYGYTF. The DNA of the CDR3 is TGTGCCAGCAGTTTGATCAGAAACTATGGCTACACCTTC. The chain is built from TRBV12-3 or TRBV12-4 and TRBJ1-2; no clear D gene. The length of the CDR3 is 13 residues. V lost 3 bases and J lost 2, with 7 bases in between.

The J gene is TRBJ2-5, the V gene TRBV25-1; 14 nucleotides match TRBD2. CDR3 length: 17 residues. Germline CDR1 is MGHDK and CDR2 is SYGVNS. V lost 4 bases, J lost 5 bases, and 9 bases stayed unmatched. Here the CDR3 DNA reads TGTGCCAGCAGTGTTGGGACTAGCGGGAGTCTAGCGGAGACCCAGTACTTC. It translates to CASSVGTSGSLAETQYF.

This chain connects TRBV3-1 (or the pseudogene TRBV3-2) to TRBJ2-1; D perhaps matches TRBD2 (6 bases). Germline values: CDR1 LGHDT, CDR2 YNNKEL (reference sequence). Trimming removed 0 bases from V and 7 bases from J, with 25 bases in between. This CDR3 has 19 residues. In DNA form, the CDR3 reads TGTGCCAGCAGCCAAGAGGGGGGATACCGAGCGGAGGGCCCTAATGAGCAGTTCTTC. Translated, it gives CASSQEGGYRAEGPNEQFF.

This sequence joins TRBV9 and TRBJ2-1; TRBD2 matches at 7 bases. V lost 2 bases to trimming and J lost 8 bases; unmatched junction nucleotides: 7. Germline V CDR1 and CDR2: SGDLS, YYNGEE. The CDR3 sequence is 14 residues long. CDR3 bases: TGTGCCAGCAGCGTGCTGGCGGCGGGGGATGAGCAGTTCTTC. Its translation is CASSVLAAGDEQFF.

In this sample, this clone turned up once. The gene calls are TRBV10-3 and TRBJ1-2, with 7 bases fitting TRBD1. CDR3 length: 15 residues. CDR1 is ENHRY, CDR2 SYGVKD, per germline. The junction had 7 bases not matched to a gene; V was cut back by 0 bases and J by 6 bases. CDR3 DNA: TGTGCCATCAGTGAGTCCAGGGGGGAGCTGCATGGCTACACCTTC. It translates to CAISESRGELHGYTF.